This T cell receptor beta chain was documented in a study of blood T cell repertoires in COVID-19. For the study at large: Nucleic acid was either cDNA or gDNA, and it came from T cells, B-cell-depleted T cells, or PBMCs.

Recovered participants had two consecutive negative NP/OP PCR tests, healthcare professional clearance, or symptom resolution. The assay was immunoSEQ multiplex PCR, and TCRdb's table has in-frame clones only and misses some. This sample has approximately 250,000 clones, with about 89% found just once. This sequence was found in a young woman who had recovered from COVID-19. The sequenced material came from PBMCs or T cells enriched from blood (not recorded which).

Here the CDR3 DNA reads TGTGCCAGCAGCTTACTAGATTCCTACAATGAGCAGTTCTTC. This encodes CASSLLDSYNEQFF. This chain uses TRBV7-2 with TRBJ2-1; D gene ambiguous. V was pared by 2 bases and J by 1 base, with 6 bases between. The germline CDR1 and CDR2 sequences are SGHTA and FQGNSA. The CDR3 totals 14 residues. The full variable domain, with the rest looked up from reference TRBV7-2 and TRBJ2-1, is GAGVSQSPSNKVTEKGKDVELRCDPISGHTALYWYRQSLGQGLEFLIYFQGNSAPDKSGLPSDRFSAERTGGSVSTLTIQRTQQEDSAVYLCASSLLDSYNEQFFGPGTRLTVL.